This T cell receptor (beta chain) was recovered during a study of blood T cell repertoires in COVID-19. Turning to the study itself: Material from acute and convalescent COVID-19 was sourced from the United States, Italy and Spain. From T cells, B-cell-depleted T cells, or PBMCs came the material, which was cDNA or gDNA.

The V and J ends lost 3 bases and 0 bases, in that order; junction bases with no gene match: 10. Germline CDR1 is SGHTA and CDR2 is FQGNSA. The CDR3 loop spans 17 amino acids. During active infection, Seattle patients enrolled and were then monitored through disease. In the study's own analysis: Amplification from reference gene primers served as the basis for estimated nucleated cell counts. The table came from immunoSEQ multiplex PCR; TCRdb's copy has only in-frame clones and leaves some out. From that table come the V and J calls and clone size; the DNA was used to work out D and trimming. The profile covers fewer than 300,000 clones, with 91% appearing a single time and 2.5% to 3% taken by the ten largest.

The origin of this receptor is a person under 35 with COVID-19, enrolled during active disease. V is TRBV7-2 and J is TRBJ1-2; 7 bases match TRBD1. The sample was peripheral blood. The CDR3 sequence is CASSFRTGVLSNYGYTF. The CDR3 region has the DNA TGTGCCAGCAGCTTTAGAACAGGGGTTCTCTCTAACTATGGCTACACCTTC.